Presented here are 18 T cell receptor beta chains from one specimen sequenced in a study of cytomegalovirus exposure and HLA in healthy donors. Vbeta (60) and Jbeta (13) primers were used in the PCR. The protocol was immunoSEQ multiplex PCR, while the TCRdb copy is restricted to in-frame clones and leaves out a portion. The sample lists some 120,000 clones; 65% to 75% were seen once. Sequencing was done on a sample of PBMCs. Receptors originate from a woman aged 45 to 65 in good health and CMV-seropositive.

This clone was counted between two and nine times. The chain links TRBV20-1 to TRBJ2-1, with D perhaps matching TRBD2 (6 bases). CDR1 and CDR2 (germline): DFQATT, SNEGSKA (reference sequence). The CDR3 runs to 10 residues. V lost 6 bases, J lost 10 bases, and 10 bases lay in between. The CDR3 DNA reads TGCAGTGCAAAGACTAGAGAGCAGTTCTTC. Its protein is CSAKTREQFF.

This chain connects TRBV4-1 to TRBJ1-5, with D unclear. The ends were cut back, 0 bases at V and 0 bases at J, with 9 bases in the middle. The CDR3 has 16 residues. From germline, CDR1 is MGHRA and CDR2 YSYEKL. The CDR3 nucleotides are TGCGCCAGCAGCCAAGACTCGGGTCATAGCAATCAGCCCCAGCATTTT. Translating gives CASSQDSGHSNQPQHF.

This chain uses TRBV5-5 with TRBJ1-4; D not resolved. This CDR3 comprises 13 residues. The ends were cut back, 2 bases at V and 5 bases at J, with 7 bases in the middle. Germline CDR1 reads SGHKS; CDR2 reads YYEKEE (reference sequence). The DNA for the CDR3 is TGTGCCAGCAGCTTATCCATGAATGAAAAACTGTTTTTT. Translating gives CASSLSMNEKLFF.

The chain recombines TRBV7-9 with TRBJ2-1; D is ambiguous. Germline V gene lookup returns CDR1 SEHNR and CDR2 FQNEAQ (reference sequence). The V end was cut by 4 bases, the J end by 7 bases, with 20 bases between. The CDR3 is made up of 16 amino acids. Here the CDR3 reads CASSSRGSRSLNEQFF. CDR3 sequence (DNA): TGTGCCAGCAGCTCGAGAGGCTCCCGATCTTTAAATGAGCAGTTCTTC.

The V gene is TRBV5-4, the J gene TRBJ1-5; tentative D call: TRBD1 (5 bases). Trimming stripped 0 bases from V and 7 bases from J, with 11 bases between. CDR1 is SGHNT, CDR2 YYREEE, per germline (reference sequence). This CDR3 contains 14 residues. In DNA, the CDR3 is TGTGCCAGCAGCTTGGATGGGGCGGAGCAGCCCCAGCATTTT. Translation gives CASSLDGAEQPQHF.

The V call is TRBV18, the J call TRBJ2-1, with 7 nucleotides matching TRBD1. V shed 5 bases and J 8 bases; nucleotides not matched to a gene: 9. The germline gives CDR1 KGHSH, CDR2 LQKENI. The CDR3 length is 14 residues. The DNA of the CDR3 is TGTGCCAGCTCAAAACGGACAGGCGGCGATGAGCAGTTCTTC. Amino acid sequence: CASSKRTGGDEQFF.

This clone has just one count. Written as DNA, the CDR3 is TGTGCCATCGGGGAGACAGGGACGCCAAACACCATATATTTT. Residues: CAIGETGTPNTIYF. V gene TRBV10-3 combines with J gene TRBJ1-3; 7 bases fit TRBD1. Germline V gene data show CDR1 as ENHRY and CDR2 as SYGVKD. V dropped 8 bases and J dropped 6; count of bases not matched to a gene: 10. CDR3 length: 14 residues.

The chain uses TRBV21-1 and TRBJ1-1; TRBD1, the D gene given by the table, was not confirmed from the DNA. TRBV21-1 is classified as a pseudogene. This CDR3 spans 15 amino acids. The CDR3 sequence: CASSTQDSMNTEAFF. DNA for the CDR3: TGTGCCAGCAGCACTCAGGACAGCATGAACACTGAAGCTTTCTTT.

The gene calls are TRBV5-5 and TRBJ2-7; 8 bases fit TRBD1. CDR1 is SGHKS, CDR2 YYEKEE, per germline (reference sequence). CDR3 length equals 13 residues. J lost 6 bases, V lost 3 bases, and 5 bases had no gene match. CDR3 amino acids: CASSSGTGLEQYF. Here the CDR3 DNA reads TGTGCCAGCAGCTCCGGGACAGGTCTCGAGCAGTACTTC.

The gene calls are TRBV6-5 and TRBJ2-7; D is unresolved. The CDR3 covers 16 residues. Per the germline V gene, CDR1 is MNHEY and CDR2 is SVGAGI. The V and J ends lost 2 bases and 0 bases respectively, with 14 bases between them. The DNA of the CDR3 is TGTGCCAGCAGTTACAATGAGGTCAGAAGCTCCTACGAGCAGTACTTC. It yields the protein CASSYNEVRSSYEQYF.

This clone appeared a single time. The chain is built from TRBV19 and TRBJ2-7, with TRBD1 matching over 11 bases. Germline V gene data show CDR1 as LNHDA and CDR2 as SQIVND (reference sequence). This CDR3 contains 15 residues. Trimming took 5 bases from V and 6 from J; bases not matched to a gene: 9. The CDR3 region has the DNA TGTGCCAGTAGTTTCGGGACAGGGGGAAGGGGCGAGCAGTACTTC. Protein product: CASSFGTGGRGEQYF. Complete variable domain (other parts from reference TRBV19 and TRBJ2-7): DGGITQSPKYLFRKEGQNVTLSCEQNLNHDAMYWYRQDPGQGLRLIYYSQIVNDFQKGDIAEGYSVSREKKESFPLTVTSAQKNPTAFYLCASSFGTGGRGEQYFGPGTRLTVT.

This chain uses TRBV18 with TRBJ1-5; TRBD1 matches at 8 bases. This CDR3 region has 14 residues. V was pared by 3 bases and J by 10 bases, with 8 bases of the junction left unmatched. Germline assignment: CDR1 KGHSH and CDR2 LQKENI. DNA for the CDR3: TGTGCCAGCTCACCTCCCGACAGGGGTGGTCCCCAGCATTTT. This sequence encodes CASSPPDRGGPQHF.

This clone showed up just a few times. J is TRBJ1-5 and V is TRBV5-6; the match to TRBD1 covers 7 bases. The V gene's germline CDR1 is SGHDT and CDR2 YYEEEE. After removal of 2 bases from V and 8 bases from J, the junction contained 10 bases not matched to a gene. CDR3 length: 15 residues. The DNA for the CDR3 is TGTGCCAGCAGCTTTGGGGACAGTGGAAGGGAGCCCCAGCATTTT. Translating it yields CASSFGDSGREPQHF.

The chain links TRBV5-1 to TRBJ2-5, with 7 bases lining up with TRBD1. Trimming at V came to 4 bases and at J to 5 bases, leaving 5 bases not matched to a gene. Germline values: CDR1 SGHRS, CDR2 YFSETQ. The CDR3 runs 13 residues. CDR3 nucleotides: TGCGCCAGCAGCCGCGACAGGGTGGAGACCCAGTACTTC. Translation: CASSRDRVETQYF. The whole variable domain, remainder taken from reference TRBV5-1 and TRBJ2-5, is KAGVTQTPRYLIKTRGQQVTLSCSPISGHRSVSWYQQTPGQGLQFLFEYFSETQRNKGNFPGRFSGRQFSNSRSEMNVSTLELGDSALYLCASSRDRVETQYFGPGTRLLVL.

The chain has TRBV4-2 and TRBJ2-2; TRBD1 matches 8 bases. V shed 7 bases and J 5 bases; nucleotides not matched to a gene: 6. Germline assignment: CDR1 LGHNA and CDR2 YNFKEQ. The CDR3 loop spans 14 amino acids. For the CDR3, the DNA is TGTGCCAGCACCAGGGGGCCTAGAACCGGGGAGCTGTTTTTT. This sequence encodes CASTRGPRTGELFF.

Only one count was recorded for this clone. V and J are TRBV5-1 and TRBJ2-6, with 8 bases matching TRBD1. V lost 0 bases to trimming and J lost 4 bases; unmatched junction nucleotides: 9. Germline V lookup: CDR1 SGHRS, CDR2 YFSETQ. The CDR3 has 18 residues. CDR3 sequence reads: CASSLVGRRGRGANVLTF. As DNA, the CDR3 is TGCGCCAGCAGCTTGGTAGGGCGCAGGGGGCGAGGGGCCAACGTCCTGACTTTC.

This chain connects TRBV5-1 to TRBJ1-3; tentatively, D is TRBD1 (5 bases). This CDR3 has 14 residues. V was cut by 4 bases and J by 5 bases, with 13 bases left in between. Germline loops: CDR1 SGHRS, CDR2 YFSETQ. The DNA of the CDR3 is TGCGCCAGCAGCCCGGGGGGGATGAGAAACACCATATATTTT. Its translation is CASSPGGMRNTIYF.

The chain is built from TRBV7-9 and TRBJ2-5; D ambiguous. The germline V and J ends were trimmed by 5 bases and 1 base, with 8 bases remaining between them. The V gene's germline CDR1 is SEHNR and CDR2 FQNEAQ (reference sequence). The CDR3 consists of 13 residues. The chain's CDR3 is CASSPTAQETQYF. CDR3 nucleotides: TGTGCCAGCAGCCCAACAGCCCAAGAGACCCAGTACTTC.